Following are 21 T cell receptor beta chains from one sample sequenced in a study of T cell responses to AZD1222 COVID-19 vaccine. Produced via immunoSEQ multiplex PCR; TCRdb's table is partial and in-frame only. Here the sample spans nearly 110,000 clones, about 92% being singletons. This material consisted of peripheral blood, taken 28 days after the second AZD1222 dose. The origin of the receptors is an adult who received the AZD1222 COVID-19 vaccine.

The chain uses TRBV6-2 or TRBV6-3 and TRBJ1-3; D is ambiguous. The V gene lost 5 bases and the J gene lost 0 bases, with 14 bases spanning the gap. Germline lookup yields CDR1 MNHEY and CDR2 SVGEGT. CDR3 length: 16 amino acids. DNA for the CDR3: TGTGCCAGCAGTCCACTTGGCGGAATCTCTGGAAACACCATATATTTT. This encodes CASSPLGGISGNTIYF.

The CDR3 DNA reads TGTGCCAGCAGCTTAGAATTCAGGGTCGACGGCTACACCTTC. It encodes CASSLEFRVDGYTF. The genes are TRBV7-9 and TRBJ1-2; TRBD1 is a possible D gene (5 bases). The CDR3 totals 14 residues. V was shortened by 1 base and J by 8 bases, with 14 bases between the two germline ends. The V gene's germline CDR1 is SEHNR and CDR2 FQNEAQ (reference sequence). Combining the CDR3 with reference TRBV7-9 and TRBJ1-2 gives the whole variable domain DTGVSQNPRHKITKRGQNVTFRCDPISEHNRLYWYRQTLGQGPEFLTYFQNEAQLEKSRLLSDRFSAERPKGSFSTLEIQRTEQGDSAMYLCASSLEFRVDGYTFGSGTRLTVV.

The chain links TRBV5-4 to TRBJ2-5; TRBD1 or TRBD2 may be the D gene (5 bases each). Trimming pared 0 bases from V and 4 bases from J, leaving 7 bases between. This CDR3 has 13 residues. Germline CDR1 reads SGHNT; CDR2 reads YYREEE (reference sequence). The CDR3 coding sequence is TGTGCCAGCAGCTTGGATGGGGGAGAGACCCAGTACTTC. Its translation: CASSLDGGETQYF. Full variable domain (remainder filled in from reference TRBV5-4 and TRBJ2-5): ETGVTQSPTHLIKTRGQQVTLRCSSQSGHNTVSWYQQALGQGPQFIFQYYREEENGRGNFPPRFSGLQFPNYSSELNVNALELDDSALYLCASSLDGGETQYFGPGTRLLVL.

The chain couples TRBV13 to TRBJ1-6, with TRBD1 identical over 10 bases. V lost 7 bases, J lost 12 bases, and 3 bases stayed unmatched. Germline V lookup: CDR1 PRHDT, CDR2 FYEKMQ (reference sequence). CDR3 length equals 12 residues. This CDR3 is CASMTGGRPLHF. CDR3 nucleotide sequence: TGTGCCAGCATGACAGGGGGCCGACCCCTCCACTTT.

V usage is TRBV6-5 and J usage is TRBJ1-1; maybe TRBD1 (6 bases). The ends were cut back, 0 bases at V and 5 bases at J, with 13 bases in the middle. The CDR3 contains 15 residues. Per germline, CDR1 MNHEY and CDR2 SVGAGI. In nucleotides, the CDR3 is TGTGCCAGCAGTTACTCGGTTCAGGGGCTGACTGAAGCTTTCTTT. Protein product: CASSYSVQGLTEAFF.

This chain uses TRBV3-1 (or the pseudogene TRBV3-2) with TRBJ1-3; perhaps TRBD1 as D (6 bases). Germline-derived CDR1 and CDR2 are LGHDT and YNNKEL (reference sequence). V shed 1 base and J shed 3 bases, with 13 bases lying between them. The CDR3 is 16 residues long. The CDR3 region is CASSQGGAGFGNTIYF. The CDR3 DNA is TGTGCCAGCAGCCAAGGGGGGGCAGGTTTTGGAAACACCATATATTTT.

J is TRBJ2-7 and V is TRBV18, with D possibly matching TRBD1 (5 bases). Germline lookup yields CDR1 KGHSH and CDR2 LQKENI. There are 14 residues in the CDR3. With 3 bases removed from V and 2 bases from J, the gap between germline ends came to 11 bases. CDR3 bases: TGTGCCAGCTCACCCAGGGCCCCTACCTACGAGCAGTACTTC. Translating gives CASSPRAPTYEQYF.

V gene TRBV7-9 combines with J gene TRBJ1-6; TRBD1 matches at 12 bases. The length of the CDR3 is 16 residues. Per germline, CDR1 SEHNR and CDR2 FQNEAQ (reference sequence). The V gene end was trimmed by 3 bases and the J gene end by 10 bases; junction bases not matched to a gene: 7. The CDR3, as DNA: TGTGCCAGCAGCTTGGGACAGGGGGCGCCGGGATCACCCCTCCACTTT. Protein: CASSLGQGAPGSPLHF.

The chain employs TRBV12-3 or TRBV12-4 and TRBJ2-3; 8 bases line up with TRBD2. CDR3 length: 13 residues. The V and J ends lost 6 bases and 3 bases, in that order; junction bases with no gene match: 2. The CDR3 DNA follows: TGTGCCAGCAGAACTAGCGGAACAGATACGCAGTATTTT. It is translated as CASRTSGTDTQYF.

The chain links TRBV28 to TRBJ1-5; 7 positions match TRBD1. V was pared by 8 bases and J by 2 bases, with 12 bases of the junction left unmatched. The germline gives CDR1 MDHEN, CDR2 SYDVKM. CDR3 size: 16 residues. The CDR3 DNA follows: TGTGCCAGCCGGGCAGGGGGTGGGTCGGGCAATCAGCCCCAGCATTTT. It translates to CASRAGGGSGNQPQHF.

This clone was picked up a small number of times. The J gene is TRBJ1-3, the V gene TRBV2; D remains unclear. This CDR3 is built from 18 residues. With 0 bases removed from V and 3 bases from J, the gap between germline ends came to 18 bases. Germline lookup yields CDR1 SNHLY and CDR2 FYNNEI. CDR3 coding DNA: TGTGCCAGCAGTGAAGCGATCACTACAACACTCTTTGGAAACACCATATATTTT. It codes for CASSEAITTTLFGNTIYF.

The J gene is TRBJ2-7, the V gene TRBV12-5; 9 bases line up with TRBD1. This CDR3 spans 16 amino acids. J gave up 7 bases and V 5 bases, and 15 bases lay outside the gene matches. Germline V gene data show CDR1 as LGHNT and CDR2 as FRNRAP. The CDR3 loop reads CASGPTPGQGVLEQYF. The CDR3 DNA sequence: TGTGCTAGTGGTCCCACTCCGGGACAGGGTGTCTTGGAGCAGTACTTC.

The chain has TRBV7-6 and TRBJ1-6; no reliable D call. The V gene's germline CDR1 is SGHVS and CDR2 FNYEAQ. The CDR3 has 13 amino acids. V was pared by 3 bases and J by 8 bases, with 8 bases between. The CDR3 region has the DNA TGTGCCAGCAGCTTCCAGCGCGATTCACCCCTCCACTTT. Protein product: CASSFQRDSPLHF.

The genes are TRBV5-6 and TRBJ2-7; D unresolved. V was pared by 2 bases and J by 7 bases, with 7 bases between. Germline V gene lookup returns CDR1 SGHDT and CDR2 YYEEEE. This CDR3 contains 11 residues. The CDR3 loop is CASSFVREQYF. The CDR3 nucleotides are TGTGCCAGCAGCTTCGTTAGAGAGCAGTACTTC.

The chain combines TRBV7-9 with TRBJ2-3; D call uncertain. The germline V gene has CDR1 SEHNR and CDR2 FQNEAQ (reference sequence). CDR3 length equals 13 residues. V lost 8 bases and J lost 2, with 11 bases in between. The CDR3 nucleotides read TGTGCCAGCGCCGGGCGTACCACAGATACGCAGTATTTT. Protein product: CASAGRTTDTQYF.

This clone was picked up a small number of times. The chain recombines TRBV7-8 with TRBJ2-1, with 10 bases matching TRBD2. V trimming: 8 bases; J trimming: 1 base; junction bases outside the gene matches: 5. CDR1 is SGHVS, CDR2 FQNEAQ, per germline. This CDR3 is built from 15 residues. The CDR3 DNA reads TGTGCCAGCGGGGCGGGACTAGCGTCCTACAATGAGCAGTTCTTC. Encoded protein: CASGAGLASYNEQFF.

The chain's CDR3 is CASSFLAGAFTDTQYF. DNA for the CDR3: TGTGCCAGCAGCTTCCTAGCGGGGGCCTTCACAGATACGCAGTATTTT. The chain couples TRBV7-9 to TRBJ2-3; 10 nucleotides align to TRBD2. With 3 bases clipped from V and 2 bases from J, the junction kept 5 bases outside the gene matches. The CDR3 is made up of 16 amino acids. The V gene's germline CDR1 is SEHNR and CDR2 FQNEAQ (reference sequence).

The V and J genes are TRBV13 and TRBJ2-2; 7 nucleotides align to TRBD1. This CDR3 has 16 amino acids. Germline CDR1 is PRHDT and CDR2 is FYEKMQ (reference sequence). V shed 3 bases and J 2 bases; nucleotides not matched to a gene: 6. The CDR3 coding sequence is TGTGCCAGCAGCTTGCCCGGGACAGACAACACCGGGGAGCTGTTTTTT. It translates to CASSLPGTDNTGELFF.

This chain connects TRBV4-1 to TRBJ2-1; 8 bases are shared with TRBD2. V dropped 5 bases and J dropped 5; count of bases not matched to a gene: 8. CDR3 size: 15 residues. The germline gives CDR1 MGHRA, CDR2 YSYEKL. The CDR3 here is CASSETSEYDNEQFF. CDR3 DNA sequence: TGCGCCAGCAGCGAGACTAGCGAGTATGACAATGAGCAGTTCTTC.

The gene calls are TRBV4-1 and TRBJ2-7, with 10 bases identical to TRBD1. The V gene's germline CDR1 is MGHRA and CDR2 YSYEKL. V lost 3 bases to trimming and J lost 3 bases; unmatched junction nucleotides: 5. CDR3 length: 15 amino acids. CDR3 DNA sequence: TGCGCCAGCAGCCACCCCCGGACAGGGGGCTACGAGCAGTACTTC. It translates to CASSHPRTGGYEQYF.

The gene calls are TRBV6-4 and TRBJ2-3, with 12 bases matching TRBD2. J lost 5 bases, V lost 6 bases, and 3 bases had no gene match. Germline V CDR1 and CDR2: MRHNA, SNTAGT. The CDR3 consists of 14 residues. The CDR3 bases are TGTGCCAGCAGCCCTAGCGGGGGGGAAGATACGCAGTATTTT. This translates into CASSPSGGEDTQYF.